A single sample gave rise to the 5 T cell receptor beta chains below, sequenced in a study of T cells in Graves' hyperthyroidism and ophthalmopathy. Amplified TCR beta CDR3 regions came from RNA transcripts. TCR CDR3 underwent first-round RT-PCR with the HTBI primer set. TCRdb re-analysed the multiplex PCR reads in MiXCR, keeping a single row per CDR3 protein. The sample has 500,000 to 650,000 distinct CDR3 sequences; approximately 15% are singletons. Sequenced: blood. The receptors were sampled from a woman aged 50 to 60 with Graves' ophthalmopathy.

At least ten counts were recorded for this clonotype. The chain employs TRBV28 and TRBJ2-4, with D unclear. V lost 3 bases to trimming and J lost 9 bases, with 9 bases between them. Germline V gives CDR1 MDHEN, CDR2 SYDVKM. The CDR3 length is 12 residues. This CDR3 reads CASSLLLGIQYF. The DNA for the CDR3 is TGTGCCAGCAGTTTGCTTTTAGGCATTCAGTACTTC.

There are a few counts of this clonotype. The chain has TRBV6-2 or TRBV6-3 and TRBJ1-5; weak D call: TRBD1 (6 bases). The CDR3 length is 13 residues. V was shortened by 5 bases and J by 5 bases, with 10 bases between the two germline ends. Looked up from germline, CDR1 is MNHEY and CDR2 is SVGEGT. CDR3 nucleotides: TGTGCCAGCAGTCAGGGGATTTATCAGCCCCAGCATTTT. Encoded protein: CASSQGIYQPQHF.

This clonotype showed up many times. The genes are TRBV28 and TRBJ1-2, with D possibly being TRBD1 (5 bases). V was cut by 2 bases and J by 4 bases, with 17 bases left in between. Germline V lookup: CDR1 MDHEN, CDR2 SYDVKM. The CDR3 consists of 16 residues. The CDR3 is CASSLATGLGGYGYTF. CDR3 DNA sequence: TGTGCCAGCAGTTTAGCAACAGGTTTGGGCGGCTATGGCTACACCTTC.

This clonotype was recorded at least ten times. The chain recombines TRBV28 with TRBJ1-5; 8 bases line up with TRBD1. J was trimmed by 0 bases and V by 7 bases; bases with no gene match: 11. The CDR3 sequence is 17 residues long. Germline loops: CDR1 MDHEN, CDR2 SYDVKM. The CDR3 DNA reads TGTGCCAGCAATTCCCCTCCGACAGGGGATAGCAATCAGCCCCAGCATTTT. This encodes CASNSPPTGDSNQPQHF.

The table lists this clonotype with many counts. This chain uses TRBV7-9 with TRBJ1-1, with TRBD1 matching 7 bases. This CDR3 comprises 14 residues. V was clipped by 7 bases and J by 3 bases; unmatched bases: 8. Per the germline V gene, CDR1 is SEHNR and CDR2 is FQNEAQ (reference sequence). For the CDR3, the DNA is TGTGCCAGCAACGAGCGGACAGGATACACTGAAGCTTTCTTT. It codes for CASNERTGYTEAFF.